This TCR beta chain appears in the sequencing data of a study of blood T cell repertoires in COVID-19. The data were produced by immunoSEQ multiplex PCR, yet TCRdb's version contains in-frame clones alone and is incomplete. The sample lists over 130,000 clones; roughly 80% were seen once. Germline lookup yields CDR1 SGHKS and CDR2 YYEKEE (reference sequence). After removal of 4 bases from V and 4 bases from J, the junction contained 6 bases not matched to a gene. The CDR3 consists of 14 residues. Residents of under 25 US areas, aged roughly 18 to 89 years, made up the participants. Clinical histories supplied by participants themselves formed the basis of cohort assignment. No more than 2 weeks before study entry, exposed participants had met a case of COVID-19.

This clonotype originated in a woman younger than 35 who had been exposed to COVID-19. The sample taken for sequencing was PBMCs or T cells enriched from blood (not recorded which). The chain has TRBV5-5 and TRBJ1-1, with 8 bases identical to TRBD1. CDR3 sequence (DNA): TGTGCCAGCAGCCCACTAACAGGGGGCACTGAAGCTTTCTTT. Residues: CASSPLTGGTEAFF.